The rows below give T cell receptor beta chains drawn from one sample of a study of blood T cell repertoires in COVID-19. The repertoire was sequenced with immunoSEQ multiplex PCR; TCRdb's copy has only in-frame clones and lacks some. The sample carries about 86,000 clones, around four fifths recorded once. Sequencing was performed on peripheral blood. Source of these receptors: a man aged 45-65 years with acute or convalescent COVID-19. Each CDR3 is given with its conserved first and last residue. D genes are given only for firm matches. Not all rows give a size; the values are once, few, many and, for expanded clones, a class.

j_call cdr3_length v_call clone_size d_call cdr3_nt cdr3_aa
TRBJ2-3 14 TRBV27 NA NA TGTGCCAGCAGTTCCTCGGTTAGCACAGATACGCAGTATTTT CASSSSVSTDTQYF
TRBJ2-7 15 TRBV12-5 NA TRBD1 TGTGCTAGTGCCCCGGGACAGGACCTTTGGTACGAGCAGTACTTC CASAPGQDLWYEQYF
TRBJ1-1 13 TRBV10-1 NA NA TGCGCCAGCAGTGAGACAGAGAACACTGAAGCTTTCTTT CASSETENTEAFF
TRBJ2-1 15 TRBV27 NA TRBD2 TGTGCCAGCAGTTTAATCGGGGGGTGGGGGAATGAGCAGTTCTTC CASSLIGGWGNEQFF
TRBJ1-2 13 TRBV6-5 NA NA TGTGCCAGCAGTTACGCCACGGGTGATGGCTACACCTTC CASSYATGDGYTF
TRBJ2-3 12 TRBV5-6 NA NA TGTGCCAGCAGCACCTTAGCAGATACGCAGTATTTT CASSTLADTQYF
TRBJ2-7 15 TRBV6-5 NA TRBD2 TGTGCCAGCAGCGGACTAGCGGGAGGTTCCTACGAGCAGTACTTC CASSGLAGGSYEQYF
TRBJ2-3 15 TRBV6-5 NA NA TGTGCCAGCAGTCCCACAGGGTCTAGCACAGATACGCAGTATTTT CASSPTGSSTDTQYF
TRBJ2-2 15 TRBV7-2 NA TRBD1 TGTGCCAGCAGCCCGGGACAGGGGAACACCGGGGAGCTGTTTTTT CASSPGQGNTGELFF
TRBJ2-7 14 TRBV6-5 NA NA TGTGCCAGCAGGGGGCCGATGGGGCCTGGTGAGCAGTACTTC CASRGPMGPGEQYF
TRBJ2-5 14 TRBV19 NA TRBD1 TGTGCCAGTAGTAGACAGGGGGCAAAAGAGACCCAGTACTTC CASSRQGAKETQYF
TRBJ1-2 13 TRBV3-1/TRBV3-2 NA NA TGTGCCAGCAGCCAAGAGTCAGGGATGGGCTACACCTTC CASSQESGMGYTF
TRBJ2-3 14 TRBV6-1 NA NA TGTGCCAGCAGTGAAGGGCCAGGGGCAGATACGCAGTATTTT CASSEGPGADTQYF
TRBJ1-2 14 TRBV7-8 NA TRBD1 TGTGCCAGCAGCTTAATAGGACAGGGGTATGGCTACACCTTC CASSLIGQGYGYTF
TRBJ2-3 20 TRBV10-1 NA TRBD2 TGCGCCAGCAGTGAACTAGCGGGGACAAAATATCTCTCTAGCACAGATACGCAGTATTTT CASSELAGTKYLSSTDTQYF
TRBJ2-3 14 TRBV5-1 NA NA TGCGCCAGCAGCTCAAGGGCCCCAGGGGATACGCAGTATTTT CASSSRAPGDTQYF
TRBJ2-1 15 TRBV5-4 NA NA TGTGCCAGCAGCCTTAGCGGCGCCTCCTACAATGAGCAGTTCTTC CASSLSGASYNEQFF
TRBJ1-6 14 TRBV30 NA NA TGTGCCTGGGGAAAAGGACAAGGAAATTCACCCCTCCACTTT CAWGKGQGNSPLHF
TRBJ2-5 16 TRBV28 NA TRBD2 TGTGCCAGCAGTCGATTCGGTGGACTAGCGATCGAGACCCAGTACTTC CASSRFGGLAIETQYF
TRBJ1-5 11 TRBV30 NA NA TGTGCCTGGGGTTTGGGAGGGCCCCAGCATTTT CAWGLGGPQHF
TRBJ2-2 16 TRBV9 few NA TGTGCCAGCAGCGTAGGGGCTAGCAGGAGTGGCGGGGAGCTGTTTTTT CASSVGASRSGGELFF
TRBJ1-1 15 TRBV28 NA NA TGTGCCAGCAGTTTGGGGGGGCGGAGGAACACTGAAGCTTTCTTT CASSLGGRRNTEAFF
TRBJ1-2 14 TRBV6-5 once TRBD1 TGTGCCAGCAGTTACCAGGGGACAGGCTATGGCTACACCTTC CASSYQGTGYGYTF
TRBJ2-6 16 TRBV7-2 NA TRBD1 TGTGCCAGCAGCCCTACAACAGGGGCTGGGGCCAACGTCCTGACTTTC CASSPTTGAGANVLTF
TRBJ1-1 12 TRBV11-2 NA NA TGTGCCAGCAGCCTCTCGGGTACTGAAGCTTTCTTT CASSLSGTEAFF
TRBJ2-7 15 TRBV7-9 NA NA TGTGCCAGCAGCTTAGCACAGGGACCCACCTACGAGCAGTACTTC CASSLAQGPTYEQYF
TRBJ2-5 13 TRBV15 NA NA TGTGCCACCAGCAGAGTTCCACAAGAGACCCAGTACTTC CATSRVPQETQYF
TRBJ2-7 13 TRBV18 NA TRBD1 TGTGCCAGCTCACCCACAGGGGGCGACGAGCAGTACTTC CASSPTGGDEQYF
TRBJ1-1 16 TRBV6-6 NA TRBD1 TGTGCCAGCACGTACGGAGGGACAGGGGGACGGTATGAAGCTTTCTTT CASTYGGTGGRYEAFF
TRBJ2-3 16 TRBV7-3 NA TRBD2 TGTGCCAGCAGCTTGGAGCCGGGACTAGGGGGAGATACGCAGTATTTT CASSLEPGLGGDTQYF
TRBJ1-2 16 TRBV12-2 NA NA NA CASRLPQPKRYLCYTF
TRBJ2-1 15 TRBV5-6 few NA TGTGCCAGCAGCTTGGGGCAGTTCAGGTACAATGAGCAGTTCTTC CASSLGQFRYNEQFF
TRBJ1-1 16 TRBV4-3 NA TRBD1 TGCGCCAGCAGCCGGGATGTAGGGACAGTAAACACTGAAGCTTTCTTT CASSRDVGTVNTEAFF
TRBJ1-5 13 TRBV10-1 NA NA TGCGCCAGCAGTGGAGGGAACAATCAGCCCCAGCATTTT CASSGGNNQPQHF
TRBJ2-7 15 TRBV30 NA TRBD2 TGTGCCTGGAGTGACGGTCTAGCGGGAACCTACGAGCAGTACTTC CAWSDGLAGTYEQYF
TRBJ1-2 15 TRBV4-3 NA TRBD1 TGCGCCAGCAGCCAAGGGGACAGTACTAACTATGGCTACACCTTC CASSQGDSTNYGYTF
TRBJ2-5 15 TRBV11-2 NA NA TGTGCCAGCAGCTTAGAGGCTAGCCCCCAAGAGACCCAGTACTTC CASSLEASPQETQYF
TRBJ2-2 15 TRBV5-5 once TRBD2 TGTGCCAGCAGCTTGATACTAGCGGGGAGAAGGGAGCTGTTTTTT CASSLILAGRRELFF
TRBJ2-5 16 TRBV25-1 NA TRBD2 TGTGCCAGCAGTGTTGGTAGCGGGGCTCTTGGGGAGACCCAGTACTTC CASSVGSGALGETQYF